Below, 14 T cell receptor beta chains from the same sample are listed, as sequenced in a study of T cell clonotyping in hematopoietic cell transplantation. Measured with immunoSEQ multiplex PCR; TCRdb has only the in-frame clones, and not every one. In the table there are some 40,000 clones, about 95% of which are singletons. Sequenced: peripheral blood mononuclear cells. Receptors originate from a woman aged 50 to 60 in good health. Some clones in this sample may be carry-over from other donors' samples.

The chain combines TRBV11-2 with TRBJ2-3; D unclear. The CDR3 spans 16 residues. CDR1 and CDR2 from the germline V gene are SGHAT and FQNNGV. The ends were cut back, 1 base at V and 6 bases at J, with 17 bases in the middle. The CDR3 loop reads CASSLVPAMDLDTQYF. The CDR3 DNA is TGTGCCAGCAGCTTAGTGCCAGCGATGGATTTGGATACGCAGTATTTT. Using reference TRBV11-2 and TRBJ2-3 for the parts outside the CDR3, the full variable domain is EAGVAQSPRYKIIEKRQSVAFWCNPISGHATLYWYQQILGQGPKLLIQFQNNGVVDDSQLPKDRFSAERLKGVDSTLKIQPAKLEDSAVYLCASSLVPAMDLDTQYFGPGTRLTVL.

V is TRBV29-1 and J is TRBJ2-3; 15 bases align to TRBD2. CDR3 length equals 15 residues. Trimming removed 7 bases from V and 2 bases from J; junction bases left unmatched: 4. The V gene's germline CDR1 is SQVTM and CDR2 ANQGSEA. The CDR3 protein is CSAGLAGGITDTQYF. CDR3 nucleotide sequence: TGCAGCGCCGGACTAGCGGGGGGGATCACAGATACGCAGTATTTT.

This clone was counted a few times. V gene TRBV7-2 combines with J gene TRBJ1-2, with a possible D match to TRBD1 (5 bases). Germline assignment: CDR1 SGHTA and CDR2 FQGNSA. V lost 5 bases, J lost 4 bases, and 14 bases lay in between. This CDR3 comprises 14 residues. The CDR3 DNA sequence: TGTGCCAGCAGCCCGCGGACACCGATCTATGGCTACACCTTC. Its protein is CASSPRTPIYGYTF.

CDR3 amino acids: CASSLEANTEAFF. The CDR3 nucleotides are TGTGCCAGCAGCTTAGAGGCGAACACTGAAGCTTTCTTT. V is TRBV7-9 and J is TRBJ1-1; no clear D. The CDR3 totals 13 residues. V gave up 1 base and J gave up 1 base, with 4 bases separating them. Looked up from germline, CDR1 is SEHNR and CDR2 is FQNEAQ (reference sequence).

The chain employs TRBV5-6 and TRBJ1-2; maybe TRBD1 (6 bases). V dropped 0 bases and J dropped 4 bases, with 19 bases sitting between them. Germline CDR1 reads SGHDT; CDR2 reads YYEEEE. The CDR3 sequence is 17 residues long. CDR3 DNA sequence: TGTGCCAGCAGCTTGGATTGGCGAGGGGGACGTTCCTATGGCTACACCTTC. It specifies CASSLDWRGGRSYGYTF.

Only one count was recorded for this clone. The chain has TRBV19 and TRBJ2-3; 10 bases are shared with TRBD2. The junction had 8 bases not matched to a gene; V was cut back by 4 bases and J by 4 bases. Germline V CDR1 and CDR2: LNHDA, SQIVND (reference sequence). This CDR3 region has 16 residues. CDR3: CASSRYSGGKADTQYF. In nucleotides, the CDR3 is TGTGCCAGTAGTAGATATAGCGGGGGGAAGGCAGATACGCAGTATTTT. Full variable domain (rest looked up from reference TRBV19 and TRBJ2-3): DGGITQSPKYLFRKEGQNVTLSCEQNLNHDAMYWYRQDPGQGLRLIYYSQIVNDFQKGDIAEGYSVSREKKESFPLTVTSAQKNPTAFYLCASSRYSGGKADTQYFGPGTRLTVL.

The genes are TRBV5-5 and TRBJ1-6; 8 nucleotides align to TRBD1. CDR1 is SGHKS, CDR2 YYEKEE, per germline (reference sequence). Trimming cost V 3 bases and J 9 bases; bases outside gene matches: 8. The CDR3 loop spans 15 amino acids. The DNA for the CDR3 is TGTGCCAGCAGCTGGGATGAAGACAGGGGTTCACCCCTCCACTTT. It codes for CASSWDEDRGSPLHF.

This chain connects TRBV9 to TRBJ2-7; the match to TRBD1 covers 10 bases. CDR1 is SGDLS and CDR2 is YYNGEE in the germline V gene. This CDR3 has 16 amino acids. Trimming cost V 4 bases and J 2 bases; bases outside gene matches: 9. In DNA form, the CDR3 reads TGTGCCAGCAGCCCGACGCCGGACAGGGGGGCCTACGAGCAGTACTTC. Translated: CASSPTPDRGAYEQYF.

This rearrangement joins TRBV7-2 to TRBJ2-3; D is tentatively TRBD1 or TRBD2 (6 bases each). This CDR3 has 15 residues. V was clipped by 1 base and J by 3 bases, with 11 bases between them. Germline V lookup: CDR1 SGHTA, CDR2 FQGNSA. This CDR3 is CASSLGGAWTDTQYF. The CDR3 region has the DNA TGTGCCAGCAGCTTAGGGGGGGCTTGGACAGATACGCAGTATTTT.

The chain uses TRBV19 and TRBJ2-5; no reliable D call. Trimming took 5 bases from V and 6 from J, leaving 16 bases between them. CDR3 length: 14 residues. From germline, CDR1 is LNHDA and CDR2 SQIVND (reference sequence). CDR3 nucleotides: TGTGCCAGTAGTCCGGACCTTTCTCCCCAGACCCAGTACTTC. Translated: CASSPDLSPQTQYF.

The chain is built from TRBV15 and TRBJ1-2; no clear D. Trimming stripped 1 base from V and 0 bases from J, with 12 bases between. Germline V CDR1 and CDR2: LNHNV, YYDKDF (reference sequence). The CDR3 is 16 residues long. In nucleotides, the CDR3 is TGTGCCACCAGCAGAGTGATTGGTTTAGCTAACTATGGCTACACCTTC. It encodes CATSRVIGLANYGYTF.

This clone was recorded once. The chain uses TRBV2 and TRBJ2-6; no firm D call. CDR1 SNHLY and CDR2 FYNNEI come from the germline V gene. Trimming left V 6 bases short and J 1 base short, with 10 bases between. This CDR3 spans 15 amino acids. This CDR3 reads CASRADGSGANVLTF. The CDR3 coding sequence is TGTGCCAGCAGAGCCGACGGATCTGGGGCCAACGTCCTGACTTTC. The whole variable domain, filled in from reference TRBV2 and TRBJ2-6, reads EPEVTQTPSHQVTQMGQEVILRCVPISNHLYFYWYRQILGQKVEFLVSFYNNEISEKSEIFDDQFSVERPDGSNFTLKIRSTKLEDSAMYFCASRADGSGANVLTFGAGSRLTVL.

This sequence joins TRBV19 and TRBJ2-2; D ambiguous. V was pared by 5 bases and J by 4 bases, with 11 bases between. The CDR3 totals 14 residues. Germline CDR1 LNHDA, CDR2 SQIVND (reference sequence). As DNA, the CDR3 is TGTGCCAGTAGTCGATTTTCCTTCACCGGGGAGCTGTTTTTT. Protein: CASSRFSFTGELFF.

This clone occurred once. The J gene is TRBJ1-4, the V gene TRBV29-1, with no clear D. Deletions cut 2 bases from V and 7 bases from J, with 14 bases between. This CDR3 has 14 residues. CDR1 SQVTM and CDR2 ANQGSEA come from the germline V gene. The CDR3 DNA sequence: TGCAGCGTTGAAATGCGCGACAAAGGTGAAAAACTGTTTTTT. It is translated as CSVEMRDKGEKLFF.